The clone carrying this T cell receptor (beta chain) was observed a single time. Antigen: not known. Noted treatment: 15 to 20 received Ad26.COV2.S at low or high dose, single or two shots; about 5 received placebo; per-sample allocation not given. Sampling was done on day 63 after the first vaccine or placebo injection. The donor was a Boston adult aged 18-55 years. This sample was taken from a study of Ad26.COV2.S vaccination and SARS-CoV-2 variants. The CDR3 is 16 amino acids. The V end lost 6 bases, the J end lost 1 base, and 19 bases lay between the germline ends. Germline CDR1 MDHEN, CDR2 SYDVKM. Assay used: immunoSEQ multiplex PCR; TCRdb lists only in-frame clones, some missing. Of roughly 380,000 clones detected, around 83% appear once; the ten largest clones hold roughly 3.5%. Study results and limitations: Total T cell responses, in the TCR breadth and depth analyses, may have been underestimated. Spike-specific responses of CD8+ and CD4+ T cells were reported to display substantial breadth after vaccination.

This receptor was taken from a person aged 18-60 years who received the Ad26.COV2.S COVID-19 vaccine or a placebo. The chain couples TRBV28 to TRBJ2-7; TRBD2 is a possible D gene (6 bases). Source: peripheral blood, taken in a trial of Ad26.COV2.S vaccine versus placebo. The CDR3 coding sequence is TGTGCCAGCAGGTACATGTCGGCGGGACCATCCTACGAGCAGTACTTC. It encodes CASRYMSAGPSYEQYF. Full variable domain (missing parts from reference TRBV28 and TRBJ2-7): DVKVTQSSRYLVKRTGEKVFLECVQDMDHENMFWYRQDPGLGLRLIYFSYDVKMKEKGDIPEGYSVSREKKERFSLILESASTNQTSMYLCASRYMSAGPSYEQYFGPGTRLTVT.